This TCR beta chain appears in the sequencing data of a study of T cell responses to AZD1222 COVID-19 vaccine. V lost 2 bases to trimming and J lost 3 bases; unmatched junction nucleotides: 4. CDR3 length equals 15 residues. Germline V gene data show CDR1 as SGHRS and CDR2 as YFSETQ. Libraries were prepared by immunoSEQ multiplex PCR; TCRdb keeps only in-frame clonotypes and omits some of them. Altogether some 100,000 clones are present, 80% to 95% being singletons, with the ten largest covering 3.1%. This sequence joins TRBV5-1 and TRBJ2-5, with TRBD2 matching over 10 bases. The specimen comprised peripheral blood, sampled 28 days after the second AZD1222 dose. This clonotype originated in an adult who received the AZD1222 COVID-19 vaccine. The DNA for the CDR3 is TGCGCCAGCAGCTTTAGGAGCGGGGGGGAAGAGACCCAGTACTTC. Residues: CASSFRSGGEETQYF.